Described below is a single TCR beta chain sequence and its context. Its antigen remains unidentified. Treatment defined: some 19 received Ad26.COV2.S at low or high dose, single or two shots; five or six received placebo; per-sample allocation not given. The study sampled participants on day 63 after the first vaccine or placebo injection. The sample comes from a study of Ad26.COV2.S vaccination and SARS-CoV-2 variants. Study overall: Donor participated within the Ad26.COV2.S arm of the COV1001 trial. Findings of the study overall: Participants in the vaccine arm had higher spike-specific TCR breadth; placebo recipients had lower.

The table came from immunoSEQ multiplex PCR; TCRdb's copy has only in-frame clones and leaves some out. Here the sample spans approximately 360,000 clones, around four fifths being singletons. Germline CDR1 is SGHVS and CDR2 is FNYEAQ. With 4 bases removed from V and 3 bases from J, the gap between germline ends came to 12 bases. The CDR3 sequence is 14 residues long. The chain couples TRBV7-6 to TRBJ1-1, with TRBD1 as a possible D gene (5 bases). Specimen: peripheral blood, collected in a trial of Ad26.COV2.S vaccine versus placebo. The origin of this receptor is a person between 18 and 59 years old who received the Ad26.COV2.S COVID-19 vaccine or a placebo. CDR3 DNA sequence: TGTGCCAGCAGCTCCGGGGGTCCATACACTGAAGCTTTCTTT. This translates into CASSSGGPYTEAFF.